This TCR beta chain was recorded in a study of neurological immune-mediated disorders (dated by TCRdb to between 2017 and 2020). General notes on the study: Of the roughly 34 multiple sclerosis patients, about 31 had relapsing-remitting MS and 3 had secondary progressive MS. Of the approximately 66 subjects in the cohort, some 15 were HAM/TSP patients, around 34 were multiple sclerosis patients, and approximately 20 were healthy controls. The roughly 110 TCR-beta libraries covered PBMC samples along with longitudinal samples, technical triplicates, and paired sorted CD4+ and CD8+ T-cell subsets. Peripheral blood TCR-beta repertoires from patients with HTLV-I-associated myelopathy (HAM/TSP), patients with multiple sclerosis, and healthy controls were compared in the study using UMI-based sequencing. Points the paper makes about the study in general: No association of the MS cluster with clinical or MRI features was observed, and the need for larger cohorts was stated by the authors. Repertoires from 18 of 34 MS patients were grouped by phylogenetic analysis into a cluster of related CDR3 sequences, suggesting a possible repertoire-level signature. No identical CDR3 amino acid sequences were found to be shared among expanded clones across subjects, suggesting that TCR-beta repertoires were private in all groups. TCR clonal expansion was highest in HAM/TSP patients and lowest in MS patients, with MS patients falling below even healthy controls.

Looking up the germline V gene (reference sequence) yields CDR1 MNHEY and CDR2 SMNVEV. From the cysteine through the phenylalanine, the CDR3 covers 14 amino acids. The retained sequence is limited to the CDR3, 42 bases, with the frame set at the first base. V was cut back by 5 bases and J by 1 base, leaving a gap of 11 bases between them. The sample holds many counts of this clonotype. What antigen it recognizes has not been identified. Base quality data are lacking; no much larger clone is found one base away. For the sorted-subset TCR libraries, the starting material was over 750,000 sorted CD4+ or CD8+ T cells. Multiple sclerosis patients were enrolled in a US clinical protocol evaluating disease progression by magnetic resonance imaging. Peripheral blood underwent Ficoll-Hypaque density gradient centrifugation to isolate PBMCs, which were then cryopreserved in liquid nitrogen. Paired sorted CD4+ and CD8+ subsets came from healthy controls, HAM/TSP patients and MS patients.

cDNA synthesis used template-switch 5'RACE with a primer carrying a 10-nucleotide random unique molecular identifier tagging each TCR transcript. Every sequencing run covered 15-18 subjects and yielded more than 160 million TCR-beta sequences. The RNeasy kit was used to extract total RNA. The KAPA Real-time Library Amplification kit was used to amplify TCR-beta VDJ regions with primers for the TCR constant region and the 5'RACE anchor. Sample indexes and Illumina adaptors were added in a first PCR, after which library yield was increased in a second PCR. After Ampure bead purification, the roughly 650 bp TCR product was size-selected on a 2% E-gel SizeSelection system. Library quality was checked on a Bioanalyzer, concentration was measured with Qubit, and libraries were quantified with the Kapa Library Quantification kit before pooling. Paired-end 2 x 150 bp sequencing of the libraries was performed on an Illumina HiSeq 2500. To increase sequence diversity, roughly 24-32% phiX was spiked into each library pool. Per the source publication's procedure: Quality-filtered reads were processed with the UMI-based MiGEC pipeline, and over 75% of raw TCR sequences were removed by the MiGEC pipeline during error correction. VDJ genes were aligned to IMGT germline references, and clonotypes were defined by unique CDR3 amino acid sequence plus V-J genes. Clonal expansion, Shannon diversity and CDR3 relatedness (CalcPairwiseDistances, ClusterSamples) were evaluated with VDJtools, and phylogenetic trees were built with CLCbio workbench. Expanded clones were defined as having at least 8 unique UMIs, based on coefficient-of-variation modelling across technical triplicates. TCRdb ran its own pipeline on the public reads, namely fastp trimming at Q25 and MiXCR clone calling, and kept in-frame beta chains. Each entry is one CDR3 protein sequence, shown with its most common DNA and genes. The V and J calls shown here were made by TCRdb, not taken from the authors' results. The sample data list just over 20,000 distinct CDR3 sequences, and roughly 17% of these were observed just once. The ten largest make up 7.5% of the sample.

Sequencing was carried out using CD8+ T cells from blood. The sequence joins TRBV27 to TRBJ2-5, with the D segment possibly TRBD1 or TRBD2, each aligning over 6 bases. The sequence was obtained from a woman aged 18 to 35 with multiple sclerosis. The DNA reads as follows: TGTGCCAGCAGTCCCCCGGGGGCCCAAGAGACCCAGTACTTC. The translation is CASSPPGAQETQYF.